This record concerns one T cell receptor (beta chain) sequence. What it binds is not known. Drawn from each donor were 7.5 to 10 milliliters of peripheral blood. The entry originates in a study of blood T cells in healthy people across ages. Study observations and caveats: Older age coincided with a roughly linear decline in TCR beta diversity per million T cells.

Germline CDR1 is MNHEY and CDR2 is SVGEGT. CDR3 length: 12 residues. Trimming left V 7 bases short and J 7 bases short, with 11 bases between. The use of a sample-barcoded 5' primer and a J-beta primer mix characterized a second PCR of roughly 7 to 11 cycles. In TCRdb, the 5' RACE reads were re-called with MiXCR into one record per CDR3 protein. The table shows 720,000 or so distinct CDR3 sequences, with 40% to 45% occurring only once. The chain carries TRBV6-2 or TRBV6-3 and TRBJ2-1; D unclear. This sequence was found in a man at least 80 years old in good health. Sequencing was done on a sample of blood. CDR3 loop: CASKTTENEQFF. CDR3 coding DNA: TGTGCCAGCAAGACGACCGAAAATGAGCAGTTCTTC.